The next 12 T cell receptor beta chains were all read from a single sample in a study of Tregs in tolerant kidney transplant recipients. Clones were read by immunoSEQ multiplex PCR, and TCRdb kept only the in-frame ones, dropping some. The data contain 69,000 or so clones, roughly 91% of them seen just once; the ten biggest clones take up approximately 0.4%. The source was CD4+ T cells from blood, collected before the transplant. The receptors derive from a human donor who received a combined kidney and bone marrow transplant.

V usage is TRBV7-7 and J usage is TRBJ2-2; 10 nucleotides line up with TRBD2. V trimming: 8 bases; J trimming: 4 bases; junction bases outside the gene matches: 1. Germline-derived CDR1 and CDR2 are SSHAT and FNYEAQ (reference sequence). This CDR3 has 13 amino acids. CDR3 protein: CASEREGTGELFF. In nucleotides, the CDR3 is TGTGCCAGCGAGCGGGAGGGCACCGGGGAGCTGTTTTTT.

The chain has TRBV7-6 and TRBJ2-7; TRBD2 aligns across 7 bases. The germline V gene encodes CDR1 SGHVS and CDR2 FNYEAQ. The V gene end was trimmed by 6 bases and the J gene end by 4 bases; junction bases not matched to a gene: 12. The CDR3 spans 15 residues. The DNA for the CDR3 is TGTGCCAGCAGAACCAGCCCTAGCGGACCGTACGAGCAGTACTTC. Translating it yields CASRTSPSGPYEQYF.

The sample holds a few counts of this clone. The chain uses TRBV19 and TRBJ2-7; D is ambiguous. CDR3 size: 13 residues. V shed 5 bases and J shed 3 bases, with 11 bases lying between them. Looked up from germline, CDR1 is LNHDA and CDR2 is SQIVND (reference sequence). CDR3 residues: CASSFQSNYEQYF. CDR3 DNA: TGTGCCAGTAGTTTCCAGTCCAACTACGAGCAGTACTTC. The whole variable domain, remainder taken from reference TRBV19 and TRBJ2-7, is DGGITQSPKYLFRKEGQNVTLSCEQNLNHDAMYWYRQDPGQGLRLIYYSQIVNDFQKGDIAEGYSVSREKKESFPLTVTSAQKNPTAFYLCASSFQSNYEQYFGPGTRLTVT.

The chain employs TRBV5-4 and TRBJ1-2; 7 bases are a match to TRBD1. The V and J ends lost 4 bases and 3 bases, in that order; junction bases with no gene match: 15. The length of the CDR3 is 17 residues. Germline assignment: CDR1 SGHNT and CDR2 YYREEE (reference sequence). The CDR3 reads CASSPSTTGLGYYGYTF. CDR3 in DNA: TGTGCCAGCAGCCCCTCCACGACAGGGTTGGGGTACTATGGCTACACCTTC.

This clone was observed a few times. The V gene is TRBV5-4, the J gene TRBJ1-3; D perhaps matches TRBD1 (6 bases). The CDR3 loop spans 15 amino acids. Germline CDR1 is SGHNT and CDR2 is YYREEE (reference sequence). Deletions cut 2 bases from V and 4 bases from J, with 13 bases between. CDR3 sequence (DNA): TGTGCCAGCAGCTTACAGGGAAACCTCGGAAACACCATATATTTT. This sequence encodes CASSLQGNLGNTIYF. The entire variable domain, with the rest obtained from reference TRBV5-4 and TRBJ1-3, is as follows: ETGVTQSPTHLIKTRGQQVTLRCSSQSGHNTVSWYQQALGQGPQFIFQYYREEENGRGNFPPRFSGLQFPNYSSELNVNALELDDSALYLCASSLQGNLGNTIYFGEGSWLTVV.

The rearrangement joins TRBV7-3 to TRBJ1-1; D not certain. CDR3 size: 15 residues. Germline CDR1 and CDR2: SGHTA and FQGTGA. V was trimmed by 1 base and J by 1 base, leaving 10 bases between them. The CDR3 DNA reads as TGTGCCAGCAGCTTAAAAGGCCGGGGGAACACTGAAGCTTTCTTT. Translating gives CASSLKGRGNTEAFF. Using reference TRBV7-3 and TRBJ1-1 for the parts outside the CDR3, the full variable domain is GAGVSQTPSNKVTEKGKYVELRCDPISGHTALYWYRQSLGQGPEFLIYFQGTGAADDSGLPNDRFFAVRPEGSVSTLKIQRTERGDSAVYLCASSLKGRGNTEAFFGQGTRLTVV.

The V gene is TRBV7-2, the J gene TRBJ1-2; a weak D match, TRBD1 (6 bases). V dropped 5 bases and J dropped 1 base, with 14 bases sitting between them. The CDR3 length is 15 residues. Germline V CDR1 and CDR2: SGHTA, FQGNSA. The DNA of the CDR3 is TGTGCCAGCAGCCCGCGACAGGTTGTTAACTATGGCTACACCTTC. Protein: CASSPRQVVNYGYTF.

The chain has TRBV28 and TRBJ1-4, with D possibly TRBD1 on 5 matching bases. The germline CDR1 and CDR2 sequences are MDHEN and SYDVKM. This CDR3 region has 12 residues. Deletions cut 7 bases from V and 8 bases from J, with 11 bases between. The CDR3 spells CASTAGLEKLFF. CDR3 coding DNA: TGTGCCAGCACCGCGGGACTGGAAAAACTGTTTTTT.

This clone was seen a few times. The chain joins TRBV6-5 to TRBJ2-5, with TRBD2 matching over 7 bases. V gave up 7 bases and J gave up 5 bases; unmatched junction bases: 7. Germline CDR1 MNHEY, CDR2 SVGAGI. The CDR3 is 13 residues long. The CDR3 spells CASTYGGGETQYF. In DNA, the CDR3 is TGTGCCAGCACCTACGGGGGAGGGGAGACCCAGTACTTC.

The chain joins TRBV25-1 to TRBJ2-5; the D gene is possibly TRBD2 (5 bases). This CDR3 spans 14 amino acids. Per germline, CDR1 MGHDK and CDR2 SYGVNS. V was pared by 3 bases and J by 5 bases, with 13 bases between. The CDR3 DNA reads TGTGCCAGCAGTGACTACCGAGGGCGGGAGACCCAGTACTTC. This encodes CASSDYRGRETQYF.

This clone was seen just once. The chain recombines TRBV28 with TRBJ2-5, with 14 positions matching TRBD2. CDR1 and CDR2 (germline): MDHEN, SYDVKM. V lost 6 bases, J lost 5 bases, and 11 bases stayed unmatched. This CDR3 has 17 amino acids. The CDR3 reads CASRGTSGSNNGETQYF. CDR3 in DNA: TGTGCCAGCAGAGGGACTAGCGGGAGTAATAATGGGGAGACCCAGTACTTC.

This clone was observed once. This chain uses TRBV10-3 with TRBJ1-2, with D possibly matching TRBD1 (5 bases). Germline V gives CDR1 ENHRY, CDR2 SYGVKD. The CDR3 has 16 amino acids. Trimming shortened V by 0 bases and J by 0 bases, and 11 bases separated the two germline ends. The CDR3 sequence: CAISESGGSPNYGYTF. As DNA, the CDR3 is TGTGCCATCAGTGAGTCGGGGGGGAGCCCTAACTATGGCTACACCTTC.